One and the same sample provided the 18 T cell receptor beta chains below, sequenced in a study of Graves' ophthalmopathy and Graves' hyperthyroidism. The authors amplified TCR beta CDR3 regions from RNA transcripts. Amplification began with first-round RT-PCR using HTBI primers, then second-round multiplex PCR was performed. TCRdb re-derived calls from the multiplex PCR reads in MiXCR, one entry per CDR3 protein. The sample shows approximately 460,000 distinct CDR3 sequences, about 15% of them seen only once. Sequencing was carried out using blood. These receptors originate from a woman younger than 45 with Graves' ophthalmopathy.

The V gene is TRBV7-1, the J gene TRBJ1-2; tentative D call: TRBD1 (6 bases). TRBV7-1 is marked as an open reading frame, function uncertain. The CDR3 has 20 amino acids. The V and J ends lost 5 bases and 7 bases respectively, with 35 bases between them. The CDR3 is CASSPGLQGFYSLGSSGYTF. The CDR3 region has the DNA TGTGCCAGCAGCCCAGGCTTGCAGGGGTTCTACTCATTAGGGTCTTCTGGCTACACCTTC.

This clonotype occurred many times. The gene calls are TRBV24-1 and TRBJ1-1, with D unresolved. Per the germline V gene, CDR1 is KGHDR and CDR2 is SFDVKD. The V end lost 2 bases, the J end lost 1 base, and 4 bases lay between the germline ends. The CDR3 consists of 13 residues. CDR3 amino acids: CATSDWGNTEAFF. The CDR3 nucleotides read TGTGCCACCAGTGATTGGGGGAACACTGAAGCTTTCTTT.

There are many counts of this clonotype. V is TRBV9 and J is TRBJ1-3, with D uncertain. The CDR3 loop spans 16 amino acids. Trimming pared 0 bases from V and 2 bases from J, leaving 12 bases between. CDR1 and CDR2 (germline): SGDLS, YYNGEE. CDR3 DNA sequence: TGTGCCAGCAGCGTAGATGGATCCCCCGCTGGAAACACCATATATTTT. It codes for CASSVDGSPAGNTIYF.

This clonotype came up many times. The V and J genes are TRBV7-2 and TRBJ2-5; TRBD2 matches 8 bases. CDR1 is SGHTA, CDR2 FQGNSA, per germline. The V gene end was trimmed by 6 bases and the J gene end by 6 bases; junction bases not matched to a gene: 6. The CDR3 consists of 13 residues. The CDR3 bases are TGTGCCAGCAGTGGCGGGAGGATTAAGACCCAGTACTTC. It encodes CASSGGRIKTQYF. The whole variable domain, remainder taken from reference TRBV7-2 and TRBJ2-5, is GAGVSQSPSNKVTEKGKDVELRCDPISGHTALYWYRQSLGQGLEFLIYFQGNSAPDKSGLPSDRFSAERTGGSVSTLTIQRTQQEDSAVYLCASSGGRIKTQYFGPGTRLLVL.

This clonotype was observed many times. J is TRBJ2-7 and V is TRBV11-2; 9 bases agree with TRBD1. The V and J ends lost 11 bases and 2 bases, in that order; junction bases with no gene match: 10. Looked up from germline, CDR1 is SGHAT and CDR2 is FQNNGV. The CDR3 contains 14 residues. CDR3 amino acids: CAGNEGTGPYEQYF. CDR3 DNA: TGTGCCGGCAATGAGGGGACAGGGCCCTACGAGCAGTACTTC.

This clonotype was detected only a few times. The chain carries TRBV10-3 and TRBJ2-2; 12 bases line up with TRBD1. This CDR3 is 20 amino acids long. J lost 6 bases, V lost 2 bases, and 16 bases had no gene match. Germline-derived CDR1 and CDR2 are ENHRY and SYGVKD. The CDR3 DNA reads TGTGCCATCAGTGAGAAACCGGGACAGGGGGCGGCTTGGCCCCCCGGGGAGCTGTTTTTT. This translates into CAISEKPGQGAAWPPGELFF.

Note on this clonotype: Sequence at one end of the junction differs from germline and may be a read error. V gene TRBV6-1 combines with J gene TRBJ2-7; 7 bases are a match to TRBD1. CDR1 and CDR2 (germline): MNHNS, SASEGT. The CDR3 is 15 amino acids. CDR3 sequence reads: CASREGQVTADEQYF. Here the CDR3 DNA reads TGTGCCAGCAGGGAAGGACAGGTAACAGCCGACGAGCAGTACTTC.

This clonotype was detected many times. V is TRBV4-1 and J is TRBJ1-5; D unresolved. V lost 0 bases and J lost 1, with 4 bases in between. The CDR3 runs to 14 residues. Germline loops: CDR1 MGHRA, CDR2 YSYEKL. CDR3 amino acids: CASSQDNSNQPQHF. CDR3 in DNA: TGCGCCAGCAGCCAAGATAACAGCAATCAGCCCCAGCATTTT.

This clonotype was observed a few times. This rearrangement joins TRBV18 to TRBJ2-5; D is undetermined. V was trimmed by 3 bases and J by 3 bases, leaving 11 bases between them. Germline CDR1 is KGHSH and CDR2 is LQKENI. This CDR3 has 14 amino acids. In nucleotides, the CDR3 is TGTGCCAGCTCACCGGTCCAGGACGAAGAGACCCAGTACTTC. Encoded protein: CASSPVQDEETQYF.

The sample holds many counts of this clonotype. This rearrangement joins TRBV30 to TRBJ1-1, with D uncertain. Germline assignment: CDR1 GTSNPN and CDR2 SVGIG (reference sequence). V dropped 2 bases and J dropped 2 bases, with 15 bases sitting between them. CDR3 length: 15 amino acids. CDR3 coding DNA: TGTGCCTGGAGTCCTCTCCTCGGAGGAAACACTGAAGCTTTCTTT. As protein: CAWSPLLGGNTEAFF.

This clonotype was recorded at least ten times. The chain employs TRBV12-5 and TRBJ2-2; no reliable D call. The CDR3 spans 11 residues. Germline assignment: CDR1 LGHNT and CDR2 FRNRAP. The V end lost 6 bases, the J end lost 7 bases, and 6 bases lay between the germline ends. The CDR3: CASGGRGELFF. Here the CDR3 DNA reads TGTGCTAGTGGAGGGCGCGGGGAGCTGTTTTTT. The full variable domain, in which reference TRBV12-5 and TRBJ2-2 provide the parts outside the CDR3, is DARVTQTPRHKVTEMGQEVTMRCQPILGHNTVFWYRQTMMQGLELLAYFRNRAPLDDSGMPKDRFSAEMPDATLATLKIQPSEPRDSAVYFCASGGRGELFFGEGSRLTVL.

This clonotype has only a few counts. The CDR3 region has the DNA TGCGCCAGCAGCCAATGGGGGACAGGGGCCTACGAGCAGTACTTC. Translating gives CASSQWGTGAYEQYF. The chain uses TRBV4-1 and TRBJ2-7; 10 bases align to TRBD1. The CDR3 is 15 amino acids. Germline CDR1 is MGHRA and CDR2 is YSYEKL. J gave up 2 bases and V 2 bases, and 3 bases lay outside the gene matches.

This clonotype has at least ten counts. This sequence joins TRBV6-4 and TRBJ2-2; 9 bases fit TRBD1. Trimming removed 2 bases from V and 4 bases from J; junction bases left unmatched: 2. The CDR3 loop spans 15 amino acids. Germline loops: CDR1 MRHNA, CDR2 SNTAGT. Here the CDR3 reads CASSDATGGTGELFF. CDR3 DNA sequence: TGTGCCAGCAGTGACGCGACAGGGGGCACCGGGGAGCTGTTTTTT.

The chain couples TRBV18 to TRBJ1-1, with 7 bases lining up with TRBD1. The V segment lost 0 bases and the J segment 4 bases; nucleotides outside the gene matches: 8. Germline-derived CDR1 and CDR2 are KGHSH and LQKENI. CDR3 length equals 16 residues. The CDR3 loop reads CASSPPYGQGGTEAFF. The CDR3 DNA sequence: TGTGCCAGCTCACCACCCTATGGCCAGGGGGGCACTGAAGCTTTCTTT.

This clonotype was seen repeatedly, ten times or more. J is TRBJ1-3 and V is TRBV6-1; D ambiguous. CDR1 is MNHNS, CDR2 SASEGT, per germline. The length of the CDR3 is 12 residues. V was shortened by 7 bases and J by 0 bases, with 4 bases between the two germline ends. The CDR3 region has the DNA TGTGCCAGCACGGGCTCTGGAAACACCATATATTTT. Its translation is CASTGSGNTIYF.

This clonotype was seen repeatedly, ten times or more. This chain connects TRBV28 to TRBJ2-7; possible D gene TRBD1, 5 bases. CDR3 size: 13 residues. Germline CDR1 reads MDHEN; CDR2 reads SYDVKM. V was clipped by 4 bases and J by 4 bases, with 11 bases between them. The CDR3 region is CASSSTRVYEQYF. DNA for the CDR3: TGTGCCAGCAGTTCCACCAGGGTTTACGAGCAGTACTTC. The full variable domain, rest sourced from reference TRBV28 and TRBJ2-7, is DVKVTQSSRYLVKRTGEKVFLECVQDMDHENMFWYRQDPGLGLRLIYFSYDVKMKEKGDIPEGYSVSREKKERFSLILESASTNQTSMYLCASSSTRVYEQYFGPGTRLTVT.

In its sample, this clonotype was seen many times. The chain is built from TRBV12-3 or TRBV12-4 and TRBJ2-5; either TRBD1 or TRBD2 may supply D (5 bases each). This CDR3 is 15 amino acids long. The V end lost 6 bases, the J end lost 3 bases, and 17 bases lay between the germline ends. Written as DNA, the CDR3 is TGTGCCAGCAGCCCTGCTACCGGGACCGAAGAGACCCAGTACTTC. This sequence encodes CASSPATGTEETQYF.

This clonotype has just a few counts. The chain combines TRBV6-5 with TRBJ2-5; maybe TRBD2 (6 bases). Germline CDR1 reads MNHEY; CDR2 reads SVGAGI. The CDR3 is 14 residues long. V lost 4 bases to trimming and J lost 7 bases, with 16 bases between them. CDR3 bases: TGTGCCAGCAGTTCCGGGACTCTCAAAGGGACCCAGTACTTC. Its translation: CASSSGTLKGTQYF.